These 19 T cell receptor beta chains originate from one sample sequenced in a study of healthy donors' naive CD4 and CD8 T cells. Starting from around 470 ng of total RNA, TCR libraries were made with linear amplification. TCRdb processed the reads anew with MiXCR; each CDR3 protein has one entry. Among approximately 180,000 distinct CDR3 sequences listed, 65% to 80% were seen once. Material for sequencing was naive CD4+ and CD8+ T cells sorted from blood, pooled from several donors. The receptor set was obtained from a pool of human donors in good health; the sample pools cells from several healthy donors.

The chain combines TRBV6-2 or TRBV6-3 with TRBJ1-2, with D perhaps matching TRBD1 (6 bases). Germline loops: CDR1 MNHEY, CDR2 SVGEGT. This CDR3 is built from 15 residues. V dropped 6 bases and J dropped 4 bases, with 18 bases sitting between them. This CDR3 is CASSSLDRSSYGYTF. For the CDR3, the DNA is TGTGCCAGCAGCTCCTTGGACAGATCCAGCTATGGCTACACCTTC.

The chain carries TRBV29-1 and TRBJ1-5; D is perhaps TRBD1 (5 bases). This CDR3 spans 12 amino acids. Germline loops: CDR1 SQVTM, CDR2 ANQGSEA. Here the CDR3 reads CACRDSNQPQHF. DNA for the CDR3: TGCGCCTGCAGGGACAGCAATCAGCCCCAGCATTTT.

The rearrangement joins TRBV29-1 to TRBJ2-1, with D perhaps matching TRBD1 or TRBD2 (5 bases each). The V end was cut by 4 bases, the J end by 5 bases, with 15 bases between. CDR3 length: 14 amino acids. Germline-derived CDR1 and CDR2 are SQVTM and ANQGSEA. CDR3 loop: CSVGPGTANNEQFF. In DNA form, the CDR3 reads TGCAGCGTTGGTCCCGGGACGGCCAACAATGAGCAGTTCTTC.

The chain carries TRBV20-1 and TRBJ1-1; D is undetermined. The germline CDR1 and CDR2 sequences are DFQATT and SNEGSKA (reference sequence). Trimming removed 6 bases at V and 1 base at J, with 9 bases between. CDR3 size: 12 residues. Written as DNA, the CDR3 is TGCAGTGCCCCCGACTGGAACACTGAAGCTTTCTTT. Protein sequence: CSAPDWNTEAFF.

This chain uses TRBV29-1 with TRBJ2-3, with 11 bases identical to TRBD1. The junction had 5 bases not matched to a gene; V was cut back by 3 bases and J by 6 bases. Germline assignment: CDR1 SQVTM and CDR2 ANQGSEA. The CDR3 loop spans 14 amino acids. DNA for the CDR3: TGCAGCGTTGATCTCGGACAGGGGGCTGATACGCAGTATTTT. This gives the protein CSVDLGQGADTQYF.

The CDR3 loop is CAWSVKTGDYNEQFF. CDR3 bases: TGTGCCTGGAGTGTGAAGACAGGAGACTACAATGAGCAGTTCTTC. This chain links TRBV30 with TRBJ2-1; a possible D gene is TRBD1 (6 bases). CDR3 length equals 15 residues. CDR1 and CDR2 from the germline V gene are GTSNPN and SVGIG (reference sequence). V dropped 0 bases and J dropped 3 bases, with 12 bases sitting between them.

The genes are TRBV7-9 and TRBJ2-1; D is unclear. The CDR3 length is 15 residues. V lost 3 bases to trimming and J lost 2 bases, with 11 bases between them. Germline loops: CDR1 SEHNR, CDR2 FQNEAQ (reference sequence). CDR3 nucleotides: TGTGCCAGCAGCTTTGGCACACTAACCTACAATGAGCAGTTCTTC. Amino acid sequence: CASSFGTLTYNEQFF.

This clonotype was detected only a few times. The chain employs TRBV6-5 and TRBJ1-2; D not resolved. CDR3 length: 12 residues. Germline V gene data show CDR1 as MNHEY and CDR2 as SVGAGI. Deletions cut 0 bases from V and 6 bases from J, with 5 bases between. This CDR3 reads CASSYSGNGYTF. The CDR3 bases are TGTGCCAGCAGTTACTCAGGGAATGGCTACACCTTC.

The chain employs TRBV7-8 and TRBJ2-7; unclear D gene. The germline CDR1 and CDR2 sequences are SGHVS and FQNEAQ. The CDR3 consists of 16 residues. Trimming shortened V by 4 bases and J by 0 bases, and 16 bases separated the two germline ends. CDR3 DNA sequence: TGTGCCAGCAGCTCCCAGACCGGGTTTAGCTCCTACGAGCAGTACTTC. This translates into CASSSQTGFSSYEQYF.

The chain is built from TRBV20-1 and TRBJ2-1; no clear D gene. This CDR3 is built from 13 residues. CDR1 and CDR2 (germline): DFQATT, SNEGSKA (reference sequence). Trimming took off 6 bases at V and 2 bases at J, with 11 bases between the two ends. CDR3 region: CSAARPAYNEQFF. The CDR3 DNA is TGCAGTGCCGCCCGGCCGGCCTACAATGAGCAGTTCTTC.

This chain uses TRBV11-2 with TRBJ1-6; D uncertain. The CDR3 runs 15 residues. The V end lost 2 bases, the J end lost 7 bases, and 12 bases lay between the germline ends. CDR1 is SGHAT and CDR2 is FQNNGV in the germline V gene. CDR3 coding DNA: TGTGCCAGCAGCTTATATGGGCAACCGAATTCACCCCTCCACTTT. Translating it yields CASSLYGQPNSPLHF.

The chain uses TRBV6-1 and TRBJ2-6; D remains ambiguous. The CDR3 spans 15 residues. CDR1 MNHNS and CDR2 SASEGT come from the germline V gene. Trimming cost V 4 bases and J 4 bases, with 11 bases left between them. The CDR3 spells CASSGDSSGANVLTF. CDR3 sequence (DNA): TGTGCCAGCAGTGGTGACTCGTCGGGGGCCAACGTCCTGACTTTC.

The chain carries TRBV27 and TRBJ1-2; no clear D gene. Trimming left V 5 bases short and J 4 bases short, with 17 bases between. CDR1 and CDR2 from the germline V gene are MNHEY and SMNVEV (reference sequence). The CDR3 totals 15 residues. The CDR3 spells CASSPNAGSPYGYTF. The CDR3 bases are TGTGCCAGCAGTCCGAATGCGGGATCTCCCTATGGCTACACCTTC.

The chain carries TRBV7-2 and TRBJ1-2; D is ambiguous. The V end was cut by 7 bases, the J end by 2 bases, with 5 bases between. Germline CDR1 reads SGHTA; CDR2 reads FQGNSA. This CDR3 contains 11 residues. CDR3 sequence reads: CASTLNYGYTF. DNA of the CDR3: TGTGCCAGCACCCTGAACTATGGCTACACCTTC.

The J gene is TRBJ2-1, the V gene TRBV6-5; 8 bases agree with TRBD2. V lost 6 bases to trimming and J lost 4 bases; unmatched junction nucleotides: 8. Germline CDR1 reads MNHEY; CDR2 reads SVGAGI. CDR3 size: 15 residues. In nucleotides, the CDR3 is TGTGCCAGCAGGTATAGCGGGGACCTTTACAATGAGCAGTTCTTC. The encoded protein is CASRYSGDLYNEQFF.

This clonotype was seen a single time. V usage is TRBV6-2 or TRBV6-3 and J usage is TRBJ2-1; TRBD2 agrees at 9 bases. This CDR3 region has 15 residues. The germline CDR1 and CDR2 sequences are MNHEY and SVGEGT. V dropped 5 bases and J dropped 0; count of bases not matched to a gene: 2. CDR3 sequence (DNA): TGTGCCAGCAGTCGACTAGCGGACTCCTACAATGAGCAGTTCTTC. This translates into CASSRLADSYNEQFF.

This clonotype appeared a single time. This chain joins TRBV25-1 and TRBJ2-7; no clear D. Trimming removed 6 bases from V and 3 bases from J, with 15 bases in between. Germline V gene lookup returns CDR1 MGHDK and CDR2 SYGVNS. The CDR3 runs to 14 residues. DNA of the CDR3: TGTGCCAGCAGGGAGTGTGGCCGTTGCTACGAGCAGTACTTC. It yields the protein CASRECGRCYEQYF.

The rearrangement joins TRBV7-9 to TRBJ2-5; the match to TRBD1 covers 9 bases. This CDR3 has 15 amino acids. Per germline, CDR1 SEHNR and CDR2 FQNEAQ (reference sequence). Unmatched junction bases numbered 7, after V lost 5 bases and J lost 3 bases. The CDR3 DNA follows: TGTGCCAGCAGCGACCGACAGGGGGGTAAAGAGACCCAGTACTTC. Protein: CASSDRQGGKETQYF.

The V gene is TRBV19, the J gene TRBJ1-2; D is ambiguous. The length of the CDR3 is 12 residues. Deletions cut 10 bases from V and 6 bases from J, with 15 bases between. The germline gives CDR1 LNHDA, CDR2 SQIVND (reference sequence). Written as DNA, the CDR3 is TGTGCCACCTGGGCCCCCGCGGATGGCTACACCTTC. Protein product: CATWAPADGYTF. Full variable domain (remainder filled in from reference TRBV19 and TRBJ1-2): DGGITQSPKYLFRKEGQNVTLSCEQNLNHDAMYWYRQDPGQGLRLIYYSQIVNDFQKGDIAEGYSVSREKKESFPLTVTSAQKNPTAFYLCATWAPADGYTFGSGTRLTVV.